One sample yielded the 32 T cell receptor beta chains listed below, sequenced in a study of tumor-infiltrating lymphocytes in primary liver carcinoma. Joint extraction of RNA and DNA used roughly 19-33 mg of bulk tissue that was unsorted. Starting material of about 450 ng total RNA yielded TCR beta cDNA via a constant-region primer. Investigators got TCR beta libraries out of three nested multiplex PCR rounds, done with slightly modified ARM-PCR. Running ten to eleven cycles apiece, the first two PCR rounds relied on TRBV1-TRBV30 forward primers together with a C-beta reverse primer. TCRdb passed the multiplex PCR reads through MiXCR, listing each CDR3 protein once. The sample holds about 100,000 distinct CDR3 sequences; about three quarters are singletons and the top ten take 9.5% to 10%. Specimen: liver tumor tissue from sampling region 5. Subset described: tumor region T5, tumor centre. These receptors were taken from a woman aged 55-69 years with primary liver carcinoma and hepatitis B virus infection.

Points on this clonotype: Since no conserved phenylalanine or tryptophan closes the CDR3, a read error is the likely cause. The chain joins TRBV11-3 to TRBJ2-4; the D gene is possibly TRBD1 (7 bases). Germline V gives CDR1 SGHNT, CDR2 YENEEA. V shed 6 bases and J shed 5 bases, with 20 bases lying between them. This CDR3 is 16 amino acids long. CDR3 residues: CASRYRRRGRENIQYL. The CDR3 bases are TGTGCCAGCAGATACAGACGGAGGGGGCGGGAAAACATTCAGTACTTA.

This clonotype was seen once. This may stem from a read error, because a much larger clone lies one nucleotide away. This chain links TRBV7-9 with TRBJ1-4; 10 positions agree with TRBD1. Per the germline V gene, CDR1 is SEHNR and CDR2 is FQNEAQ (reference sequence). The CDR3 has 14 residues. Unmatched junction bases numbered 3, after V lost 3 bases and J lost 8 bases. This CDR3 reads CASSLGTGVEKLFF. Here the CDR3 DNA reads TGTGCCAGCAGCTTGGGGACAGGGGTCGAAAAACTGTTTTTT.

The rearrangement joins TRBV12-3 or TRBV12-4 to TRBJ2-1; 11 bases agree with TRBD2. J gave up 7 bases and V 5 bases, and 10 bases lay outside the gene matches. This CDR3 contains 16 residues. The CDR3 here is CASSQSGTSGENEQFF. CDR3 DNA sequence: TGTGCCAGCAGTCAATCCGGGACTAGCGGTGAGAATGAGCAGTTCTTC.

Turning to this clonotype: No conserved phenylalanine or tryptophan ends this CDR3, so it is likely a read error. The CDR3 reads CASSVPPEGQFL. CDR3 in DNA: TGTGCCAGCAGCGTGCCCCCGGAAGGGCAGTTCTTA. The chain carries TRBV9 and TRBJ2-1; D not certain. The germline CDR1 and CDR2 sequences are SGDLS and YYNGEE. V was cut by 2 bases and J by 12 bases, with 12 bases left in between. The CDR3 runs 12 residues.

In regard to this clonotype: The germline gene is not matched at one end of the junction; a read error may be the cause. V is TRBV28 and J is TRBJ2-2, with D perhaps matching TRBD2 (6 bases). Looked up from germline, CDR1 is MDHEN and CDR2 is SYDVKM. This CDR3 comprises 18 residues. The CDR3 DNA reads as TGTGCCAGCAGTTCCCGGACTAACGAAACTGAGAACACCGTGGAGCTGTTTTTT. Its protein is CASSSRTNETENTVELFF.

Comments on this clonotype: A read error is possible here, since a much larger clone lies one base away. The DNA of the CDR3 is TGTGCCTGCAGCGTTAGCGGGAGCTCCGTCTACGAGCAGTACTTC. This translates into CACSVSGSSVYEQYF. V usage is TRBV7-8 and J usage is TRBJ2-7, with 9 bases matching TRBD2. This CDR3 has 15 amino acids. Germline lookup yields CDR1 SGHVS and CDR2 FQNEAQ.

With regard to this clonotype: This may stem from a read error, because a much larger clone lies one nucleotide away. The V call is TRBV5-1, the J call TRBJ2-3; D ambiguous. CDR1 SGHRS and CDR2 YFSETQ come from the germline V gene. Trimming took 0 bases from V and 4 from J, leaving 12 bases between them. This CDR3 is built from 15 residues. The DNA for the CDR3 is TGCGCCAGCAGCTTGGCGGTCGAAGGCGCAGATACGCAGTATTTT. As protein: CASSLAVEGADTQYF.

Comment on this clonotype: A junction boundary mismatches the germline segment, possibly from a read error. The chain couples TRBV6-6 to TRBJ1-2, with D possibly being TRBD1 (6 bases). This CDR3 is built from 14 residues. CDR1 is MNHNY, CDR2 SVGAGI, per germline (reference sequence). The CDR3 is CTSSFLGRGGGYTF. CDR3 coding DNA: TGTACCAGCAGTTTCCTCGGCAGGGGAGGTGGCTACACCTTC.

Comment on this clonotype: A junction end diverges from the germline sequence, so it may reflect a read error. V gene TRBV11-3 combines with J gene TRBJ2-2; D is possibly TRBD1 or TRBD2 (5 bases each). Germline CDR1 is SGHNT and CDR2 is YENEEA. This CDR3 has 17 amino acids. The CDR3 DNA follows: TGTGCCAGCATCTTATCCCGTGGGGGTAATCGCGCCGGGGAGCTGTTTTTT. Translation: CASILSRGGNRAGELFF.

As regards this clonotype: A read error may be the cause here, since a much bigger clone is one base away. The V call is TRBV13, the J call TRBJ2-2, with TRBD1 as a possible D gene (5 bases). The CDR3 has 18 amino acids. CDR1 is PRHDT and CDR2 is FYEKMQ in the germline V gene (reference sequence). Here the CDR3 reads CASNLNRQTSRSTGELFF. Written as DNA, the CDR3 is TGTGCCAGCAACTTAAATAGACAGACATCCCGAAGCACCGGGGAGCTGTTTTTT.

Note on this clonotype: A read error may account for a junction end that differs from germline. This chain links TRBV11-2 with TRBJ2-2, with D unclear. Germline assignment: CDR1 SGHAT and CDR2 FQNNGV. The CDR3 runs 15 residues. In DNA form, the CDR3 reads TGTGCCAGCAGCTCAGATGTTTGGGTGGCTGGGGAACTGTTTTTT. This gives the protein CASSSDVWVAGELFF.

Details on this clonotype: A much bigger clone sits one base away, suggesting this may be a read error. Written as DNA, the CDR3 is TGTGACAGCAGCTCCAGGACAGGGTCCTACGAGCAGTACTTC. It specifies CDSSSRTGSYEQYF. The chain couples TRBV11-2 to TRBJ2-7; 8 nucleotides match TRBD1. Germline CDR1 reads SGHAT; CDR2 reads FQNNGV. The CDR3 covers 14 residues.

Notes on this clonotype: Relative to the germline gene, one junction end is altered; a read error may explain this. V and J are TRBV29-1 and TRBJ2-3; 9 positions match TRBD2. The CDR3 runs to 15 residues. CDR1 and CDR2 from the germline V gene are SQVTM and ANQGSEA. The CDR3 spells CSVDRLAEGTDTQYF. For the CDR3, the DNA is TGCAGCGTTGACCGACTAGCGGAGGGCACGGATACGCAGTATTTT.

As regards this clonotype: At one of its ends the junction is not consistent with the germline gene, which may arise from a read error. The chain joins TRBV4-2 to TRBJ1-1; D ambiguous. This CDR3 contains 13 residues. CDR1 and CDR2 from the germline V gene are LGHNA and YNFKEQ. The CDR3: CACSRPESTEAFF. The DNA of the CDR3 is TGTGCCTGCAGCCGGCCAGAGAGCACTGAAGCTTTCTTT.

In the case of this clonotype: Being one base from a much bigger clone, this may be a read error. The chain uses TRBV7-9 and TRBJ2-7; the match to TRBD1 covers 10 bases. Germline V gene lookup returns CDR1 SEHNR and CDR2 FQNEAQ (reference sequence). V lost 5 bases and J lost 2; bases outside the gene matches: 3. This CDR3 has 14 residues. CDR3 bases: TGTGCCAGCAGCGCCGGACAGGGGGCCTACGAGCAGTACTTC. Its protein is CASSAGQGAYEQYF. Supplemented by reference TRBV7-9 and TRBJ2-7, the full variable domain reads DTGVSQNPRHKITKRGQNVTFRCDPISEHNRLYWYRQTLGQGPEFLTYFQNEAQLEKSRLLSDRFSAERPKGSFSTLEIQRTEQGDSAMYLCASSAGQGAYEQYFGPGTRLTVT.

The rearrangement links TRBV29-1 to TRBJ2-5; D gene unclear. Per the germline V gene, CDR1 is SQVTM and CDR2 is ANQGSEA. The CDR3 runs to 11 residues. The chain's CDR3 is CSTRVGQTQYF. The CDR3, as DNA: TGCAGTACCAGAGTAGGGCAGACCCAGTACTTC.

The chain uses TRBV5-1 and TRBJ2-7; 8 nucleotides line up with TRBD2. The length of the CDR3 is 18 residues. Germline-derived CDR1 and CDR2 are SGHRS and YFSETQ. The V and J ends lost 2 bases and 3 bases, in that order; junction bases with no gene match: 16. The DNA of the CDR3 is TGCGCCAGCAGCTTCAGCCAGGTTGGCGGGAGGACCTACTACGAGCAGTACTTC. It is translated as CASSFSQVGGRTYYEQYF.

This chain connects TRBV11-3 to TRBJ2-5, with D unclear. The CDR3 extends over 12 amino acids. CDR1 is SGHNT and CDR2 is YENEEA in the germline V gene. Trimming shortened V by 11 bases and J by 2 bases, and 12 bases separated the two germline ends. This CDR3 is CAGGLVQETQYF. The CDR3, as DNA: TGTGCCGGCGGCTTAGTACAAGAGACCCAGTACTTC. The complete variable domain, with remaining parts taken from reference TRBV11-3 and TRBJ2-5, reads EAGVVQSPRYKIIEKKQPVAFWCNPISGHNTLYWYLQNLGQGPELLIRYENEEAVDDSQLPKDRFSAERLKGVDSTLKIQPAELGDSAVYLCAGGLVQETQYFGPGTRLLVL.

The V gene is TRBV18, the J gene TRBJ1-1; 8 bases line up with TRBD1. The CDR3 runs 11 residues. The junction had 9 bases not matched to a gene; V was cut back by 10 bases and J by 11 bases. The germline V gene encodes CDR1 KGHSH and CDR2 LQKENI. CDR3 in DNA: TGTGCCAACTCCCAGGGGGCCGGGGCTTTCTTT. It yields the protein CANSQGAGAFF.

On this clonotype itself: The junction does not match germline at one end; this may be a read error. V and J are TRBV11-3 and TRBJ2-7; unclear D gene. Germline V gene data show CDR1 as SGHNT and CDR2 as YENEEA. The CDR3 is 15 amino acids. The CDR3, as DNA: TGTGCCAGCAGCTTAGGAGAGACTGGAGCCTACGAGCAGCACTTC. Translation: CASSLGETGAYEQHF. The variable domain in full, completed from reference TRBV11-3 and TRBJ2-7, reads EAGVVQSPRYKIIEKKQPVAFWCNPISGHNTLYWYLQNLGQGPELLIRYENEEAVDDSQLPKDRFSAERLKGVDSTLKIQPAELGDSAVYLCASSLGETGAYEQHFGPGTRLTVT.

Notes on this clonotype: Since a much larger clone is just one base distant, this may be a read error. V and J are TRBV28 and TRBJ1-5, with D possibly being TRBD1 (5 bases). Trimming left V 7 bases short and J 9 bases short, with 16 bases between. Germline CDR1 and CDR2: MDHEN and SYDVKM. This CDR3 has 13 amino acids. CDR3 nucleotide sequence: TGTGCCAGCACCGTGACAGCCCTGTTGCCCCAGCATTTT. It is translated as CASTVTALLPQHF.

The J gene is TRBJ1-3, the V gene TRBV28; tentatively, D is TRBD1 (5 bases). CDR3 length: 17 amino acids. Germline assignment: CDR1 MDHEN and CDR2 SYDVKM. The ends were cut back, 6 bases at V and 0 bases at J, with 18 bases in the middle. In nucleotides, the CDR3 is TGTGCCAGCAGCGTGGGGGGAGTACTTGCCTCTGGAAACACCATATATTTT. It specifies CASSVGGVLASGNTIYF.

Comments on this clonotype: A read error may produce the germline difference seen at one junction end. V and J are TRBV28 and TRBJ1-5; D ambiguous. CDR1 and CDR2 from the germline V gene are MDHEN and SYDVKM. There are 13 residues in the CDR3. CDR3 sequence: CASSLDGNQSQHF. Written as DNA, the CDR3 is TGTGCCAGCAGTCTCGACGGCAATCAGTCCCAGCATTTT.

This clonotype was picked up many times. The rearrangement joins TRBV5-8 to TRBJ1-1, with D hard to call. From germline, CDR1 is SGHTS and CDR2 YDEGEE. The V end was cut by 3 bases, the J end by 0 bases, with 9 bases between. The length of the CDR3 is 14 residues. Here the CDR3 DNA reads TGTGCCAGCAGCTCGGGAGTCCTGAACACTGAAGCTTTCTTT. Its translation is CASSSGVLNTEAFF.

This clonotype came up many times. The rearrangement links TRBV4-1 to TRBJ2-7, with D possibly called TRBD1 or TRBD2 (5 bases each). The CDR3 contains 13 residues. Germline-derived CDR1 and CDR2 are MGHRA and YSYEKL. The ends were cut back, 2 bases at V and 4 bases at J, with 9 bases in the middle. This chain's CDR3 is CASSQQGEYEQYF. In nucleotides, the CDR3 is TGCGCCAGCAGCCAACAGGGAGAATACGAGCAGTACTTC.

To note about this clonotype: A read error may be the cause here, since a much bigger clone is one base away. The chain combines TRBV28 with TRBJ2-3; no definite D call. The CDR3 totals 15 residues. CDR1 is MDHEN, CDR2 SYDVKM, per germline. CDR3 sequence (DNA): TGTACCAGCAGTTTACAAGCCGGAGGCACAGATACGCAGTATTTT. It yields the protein CTSSLQAGGTDTQYF.

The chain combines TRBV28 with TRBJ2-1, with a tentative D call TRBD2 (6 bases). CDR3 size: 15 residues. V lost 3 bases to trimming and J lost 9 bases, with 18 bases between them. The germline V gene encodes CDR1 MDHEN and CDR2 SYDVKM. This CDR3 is CASSFGRLALGEQFF. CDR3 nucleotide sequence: TGTGCCAGCAGTTTCGGGAGATTAGCGTTGGGTGAGCAGTTCTTC.

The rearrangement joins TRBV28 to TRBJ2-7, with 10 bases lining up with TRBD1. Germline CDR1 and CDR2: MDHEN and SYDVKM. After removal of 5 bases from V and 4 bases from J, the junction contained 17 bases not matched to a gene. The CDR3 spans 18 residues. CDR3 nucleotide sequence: TGTGCCAGCAGTACCTCCGGGACAGGGGAGATTAGCGGTTACGAGCAGTACTTC. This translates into CASSTSGTGEISGYEQYF.

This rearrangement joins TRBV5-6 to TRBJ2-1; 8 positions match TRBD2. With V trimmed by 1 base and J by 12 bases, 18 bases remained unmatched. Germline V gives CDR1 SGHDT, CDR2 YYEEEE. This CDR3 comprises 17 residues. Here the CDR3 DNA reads TGTGCCAGCAGCTTGAGGTGGGCGGGAGGAACCTACAATTTGCAGTTCTTC. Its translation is CASSLRWAGGTYNLQFF.

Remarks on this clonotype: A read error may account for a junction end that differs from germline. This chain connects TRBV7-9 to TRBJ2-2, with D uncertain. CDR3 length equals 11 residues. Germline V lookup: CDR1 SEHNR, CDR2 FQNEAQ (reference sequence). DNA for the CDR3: TGTGCCAGCAGCTTGTCCGAGGAGTTGTTTTTT. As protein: CASSLSEELFF.

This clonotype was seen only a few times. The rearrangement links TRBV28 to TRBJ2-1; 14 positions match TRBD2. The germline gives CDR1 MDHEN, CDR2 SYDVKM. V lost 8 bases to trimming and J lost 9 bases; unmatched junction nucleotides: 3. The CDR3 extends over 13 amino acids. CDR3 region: CASGTSGSGEQFF. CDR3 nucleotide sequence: TGTGCCAGCGGGACTAGCGGGAGCGGTGAGCAGTTCTTC. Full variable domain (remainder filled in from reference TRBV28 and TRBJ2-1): DVKVTQSSRYLVKRTGEKVFLECVQDMDHENMFWYRQDPGLGLRLIYFSYDVKMKEKGDIPEGYSVSREKKERFSLILESASTNQTSMYLCASGTSGSGEQFFGPGTRLTVL.

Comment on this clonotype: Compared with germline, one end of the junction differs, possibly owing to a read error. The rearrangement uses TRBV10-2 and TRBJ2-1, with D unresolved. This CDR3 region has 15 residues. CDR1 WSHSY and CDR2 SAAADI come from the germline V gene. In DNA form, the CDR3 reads TGTGCCAGCAGTGCGAAAGCAGCTGCCTATGGTGAGCAGTTCTTC. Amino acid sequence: CASSAKAAAYGEQFF.